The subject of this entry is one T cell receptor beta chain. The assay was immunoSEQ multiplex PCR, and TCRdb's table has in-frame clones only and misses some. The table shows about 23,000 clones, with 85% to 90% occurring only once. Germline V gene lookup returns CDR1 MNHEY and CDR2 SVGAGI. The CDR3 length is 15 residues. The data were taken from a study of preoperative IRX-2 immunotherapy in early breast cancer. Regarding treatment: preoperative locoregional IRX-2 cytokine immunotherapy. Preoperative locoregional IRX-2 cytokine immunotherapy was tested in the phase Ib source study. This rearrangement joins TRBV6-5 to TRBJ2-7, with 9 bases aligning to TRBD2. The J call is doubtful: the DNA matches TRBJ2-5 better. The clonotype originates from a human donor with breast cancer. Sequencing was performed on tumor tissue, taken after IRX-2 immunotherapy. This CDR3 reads CASSPLAGSQETQYF. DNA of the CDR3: TGTGCCAGCAGTCCCCTAGCGGGGAGCCAAGAGACCCAGTACTTC.